This TCR beta chain was retrieved from a study of shared clonotypes between healthy human individuals. In the study overall: The study enrolled a couple of women and a few men aged 18 to 49. Each donor contributed plates that comprised three CD4 naive, three CD4 memory, two CD8 naive and one CD8 memory.

Study-level findings and limits: Blood was the sole source, and tissue repertoires probably differ.

Regarding this clone: Antigen specificity is unknown.

Generated by immunoSEQ multiplex PCR, the TCRdb table keeps only in-frame clones and is missing some. The sample has roughly 2.5 million clones, approximately 94% seen once. Germline V gene sequence: CDR1 SEHNR, CDR2 FQNEAQ (reference sequence). Trimming cost V 5 bases and J 1 base; bases outside gene matches: 6. The CDR3 extends over 15 amino acids. The sample was naive CD4+ T cells sorted from blood. The subset is: CD45RA+ positively selected. The chain joins TRBV7-9 to TRBJ2-3, with TRBD2 matching over 7 bases. This clonotype was sampled from a man between 18 and 35 years old in good health. CDR3 nucleotides: TGTGCCAGCAGCGCCCTAGCGGTCCGCACAGATACGCAGTATTTT. Translating gives CASSALAVRTDTQYF.